Listed below are T cell receptor beta chains from one sample, sequenced in a study of monozygotic twins with inflammatory bowel disease. TCRdb re-called the 5' RACE reads and shows each CDR3 protein once, DNA omitted. The repertoire table contains approximately 200,000 distinct CDR3 sequences. Sequencing was performed on blood. The source is a human donor with ulcerative colitis or Crohn's disease, or a healthy co-twin of an affected twin (not recorded which). CDR3s include the opening cysteine and the closing phenylalanine or tryptophan. Each record gives: J gene, V gene, CDR3 protein.

>TRBJ2-1|TRBV7-8
CASSHGWVNEQFF
>TRBJ1-1|TRBV20-1
CSASLVGQEVAFF
>TRBJ1-1|TRBV4-2
CASSQVGRGATEAFF
>TRBJ1-6|TRBV16
CASSQSGATYNSPLHF
>TRBJ2-5|TRBV11-2
CASSPDARVAQYF
>TRBJ1-2|TRBV7-9
CASSSGQGGYYGYTF
>TRBJ2-5|TRBV6-6
CASSPRTAQETQYF
>TRBJ1-2|TRBV19
CASSVPRARDLGRDYGYTF
>TRBJ1-1|TRBV18
CASAPTGVPEAFF
>TRBJ1-5|TRBV6-1
CASSPSEDRGSNQPQHF
>TRBJ1-5|TRBV12-3/TRBV12-4
CASSLSGPNNQPQHF
>TRBJ2-2|TRBV7-2
CASTILGTGELFF
>TRBJ2-7|TRBV27
CASSQGLARTYEQYF
>TRBJ1-2|TRBV5-6
CASSYGQAVVTF
>TRBJ2-7|TRBV12-3/TRBV12-4
CASSRRGEAYEQYF
>TRBJ1-3|TRBV11-2
CASSLGASGSTGGNTIYF
>TRBJ1-5|TRBV7-8
CASSLRQGFQPQHF
>TRBJ2-3|TRBV5-1
CASSWTTTPGATDTQYF
>TRBJ1-2|TRBV6-1
CASSPIRRDYGYTF
>TRBJ1-1|TRBV5-6
CASSLGTSKMNTEAFF
>TRBJ1-1|TRBV29-1
CSVGPGTEAFF
>TRBJ1-1|TRBV30
CAWSWGQEAFF
>TRBJ1-2|TRBV5-1
CASSGDSGRYGYTF
>TRBJ2-1|TRBV5-1
CASSSQVGLLNEQFF
>TRBJ2-3|TRBV19
CASSPQTVATDTQYF
>TRBJ1-5|TRBV12-2
CASRLALSRAESYQPQHF
>TRBJ2-7|TRBV23-1
CARASTSGFSYEQYF
>TRBJ2-7|TRBV7-2
CASSPMGYEQYF
>TRBJ2-5|TRBV7-6
CASSLAPQETQYF
>TRBJ2-3|TRBV6-2/TRBV6-3
CASSADLAGIDTQYF
>TRBJ1-4|TRBV29-1
CSVRPGTNEKLFF
>TRBJ2-7|TRBV5-6
CASSPTGVAYEQYF
>TRBJ1-6|TRBV9
CASSSWTGSYNSPLHF
>TRBJ1-5|TRBV7-9
CASSWDRGDNQPQHF
>TRBJ1-6|TRBV6-5
CASSYWGGRSYNSPLHF
>TRBJ2-6|TRBV28
CASCDYSGANVLTF
>TRBJ2-3|TRBV4-3
CASSQEGGKMTDTQYF
>TRBJ2-1|TRBV19
CASSIRNEQFF
>TRBJ2-5|TRBV2
CASSDGRGGETQYF
>TRBJ1-5|TRBV30
CAWSVAGVSNQPQHF
>TRBJ2-7|TRBV4-1
CASSQQTSGRFYEQYF
>TRBJ1-2|TRBV5-5
CASSSPTGSYGYTF
>TRBJ1-1|TRBV28
CASSLSVASTEAYF
>TRBJ2-3|TRBV11-3
CASSFQGRAQDTQYF
>TRBJ2-1|TRBV6-5
CASRNGADEQFF
>TRBJ2-3|TRBV5-1
CASSFGETSTDTQYF
>TRBJ2-1|TRBV5-6
CASSFPGTGREFF
>TRBJ1-2|TRBV5-1
CASRIEVGSYGYTF
>TRBJ2-7|TRBV5-5
CASSLLAGGAYEQYF
>TRBJ2-5|TRBV5-1
CASSLFGTGVQETQYF
>TRBJ2-1|TRBV12-3/TRBV12-4
CASSPGGRSYNEQFF
>TRBJ1-2|TRBV5-1
CASSLEGTMYGYTF
>TRBJ1-1|TRBV29-1
CSVVGGLGTEAFF
>TRBJ1-5|TRBV6-5
CASKYDSNQPQHF